This entry describes one TCR beta chain. Its antigen is currently unknown. This entry belongs to a study of cytomegalovirus exposure and HLA in healthy donors. The donors (healthy individuals) were bone marrow donors. Regarding the study as a whole: Researchers catalogued some 160 TCR beta chains as cytomegalovirus-associated. Despite most TCR sequences being rare, some public TCRs occurred in many donors.

The PCR had 60 Vbeta and 13 Jbeta primers. Sequencing used immunoSEQ multiplex PCR; TCRdb keeps in-frame clones, though not all of them. The sample records about 200,000 clones, approximately 78% being singletons. Trimming removed 0 bases from V and 3 bases from J; junction bases left unmatched: 3. The CDR3 sequence is 15 residues long. CDR1 is SGDLS, CDR2 YYNGEE, per germline. This clonotype was sampled from a woman between 35 and 50 years old in good health and CMV-seronegative. V and J are TRBV9 and TRBJ2-3, with 8 bases fitting TRBD2. Source material: PBMCs. As DNA, the CDR3 is TGTGCCAGCAGCGTAGAGGGACTAGGAACAGATACGCAGTATTTT. Translating it yields CASSVEGLGTDTQYF. Complete variable domain (other parts from reference TRBV9 and TRBJ2-3): DSGVTQTPKHLITATGQRVTLRCSPRSGDLSVYWYQQSLDQGLQFLIQYYNGEERAKGNILERFSAQQFPDLHSELNLSSLELGDSALYFCASSVEGLGTDTQYFGPGTRLTVL.